Below are 25 T cell receptor beta chains sequenced from a single sample in a study of brain T cells in children with intractable seizures. The data were produced by immunoSEQ multiplex PCR, yet TCRdb's version contains in-frame clones alone and is incomplete. This sample has a few hundred thousand clones; about 93% occur once, and the top ten carry under 7%. Time point: blood from clinic visit 5 months post-surgery; TSC patient then seizure free. The specimen was peripheral blood, collected roughly 5 months after surgery. These receptors were obtained from a boy under two years old with tuberous sclerosis and intractable seizures.

The chain couples TRBV7-8 to TRBJ1-1; D is ambiguous. This CDR3 has 9 amino acids. The V gene lost 10 bases and the J gene lost 6 bases, with 6 bases spanning the gap. Per the germline V gene, CDR1 is SGHVS and CDR2 is FQNEAQ. The CDR3 spells CAINSEAFF. The CDR3 region has the DNA TGTGCCATTAACTCTGAAGCTTTCTTT. Using reference TRBV7-8 and TRBJ1-1 for the parts outside the CDR3, the full variable domain is GAGVSQSPRYKVAKRGQDVALRCDPISGHVSLFWYQQALGQGPEFLTYFQNEAQLDKSGLPSDRFFAERPEGSVSTLKIQRTQQEDSAVYLCAINSEAFFGQGTRLTVV.

The genes are TRBV24-1 and TRBJ1-5; D is uncertain. Germline V gene lookup returns CDR1 KGHDR and CDR2 SFDVKD. V was trimmed by 9 bases and J by 9 bases, leaving 17 bases between them. The CDR3 sequence is 13 residues long. The CDR3 is CATGPLNSGPQHF. CDR3 sequence (DNA): TGTGCCACCGGTCCTCTTAATTCTGGGCCCCAGCATTTT.

The genes are TRBV3-1 (or the pseudogene TRBV3-2) and TRBJ2-6, with D unclear. The germline V gene encodes CDR1 LGHDT and CDR2 YNNKEL (reference sequence). Trimming stripped 4 bases from V and 0 bases from J, with 22 bases between. The length of the CDR3 is 20 residues. In nucleotides, the CDR3 is TGTGCCAGCAGCCCCTTAAGGACCATCTCTCACAACTCTGGGGCCAACGTCCTGACTTTC. The encoded protein is CASSPLRTISHNSGANVLTF.

The gene calls are TRBV5-6 and TRBJ2-3; TRBD2 might be the D (6 bases). This CDR3 contains 15 residues. Germline CDR1 and CDR2: SGHDT and YYEEEE. V lost 2 bases, J lost 0 bases, and 10 bases lay in between. CDR3 DNA sequence: TGTGCCAGCAGCTTTCGGGGGACCAGCACAGATACGCAGTATTTT. Translation: CASSFRGTSTDTQYF.

This clone appeared once. The rearrangement joins TRBV6-6 to TRBJ1-1; possibly TRBD1 for D (6 bases). With 5 bases removed from V and 3 bases from J, the gap between germline ends came to 13 bases. The CDR3 has 14 amino acids. Germline V gene data show CDR1 as MNHNY and CDR2 as SVGAGI (reference sequence). The CDR3 DNA reads as TGTGCCAGCAGTCAACCATACAGGGACACTGAAGCTTTCTTT. Its translation: CASSQPYRDTEAFF.

This clone was counted once. This chain joins TRBV7-8 and TRBJ2-7, with a weak D call TRBD2 (6 bases). The germline V gene encodes CDR1 SGHVS and CDR2 FQNEAQ. The CDR3 has 14 residues. V was cut by 0 bases and J by 4 bases, with 10 bases left in between. The CDR3 DNA reads TGTGCCAGCAGCTTAGCTTCCAGCGGGTACGAGCAGTACTTC. The encoded protein is CASSLASSGYEQYF.

This chain uses TRBV5-1 with TRBJ1-3; D might be TRBD1 (6 bases). With 3 bases removed from V and 1 base from J, the gap between germline ends came to 14 bases. Germline V CDR1 and CDR2: SGHRS, YFSETQ. The CDR3 length is 16 residues. CDR3 residues: CASSSTAQGSGNTIYF. CDR3 DNA: TGCGCCAGCAGCTCGACAGCACAGGGATCTGGAAACACCATATATTTT.

V and J are TRBV18 and TRBJ1-1, with 7 bases that match TRBD1. The CDR3 totals 15 residues. V lost 2 bases, J lost 1 base, and 4 bases stayed unmatched. The germline gives CDR1 KGHSH, CDR2 LQKENI. This CDR3 is CASSPSGQQNTEAFF. CDR3 coding DNA: TGTGCCAGCTCACCATCGGGACAGCAGAACACTGAAGCTTTCTTT. The entire variable domain, with the rest obtained from reference TRBV18 and TRBJ1-1, is as follows: NAGVMQNPRHLVRRRGQEARLRCSPMKGHSHVYWYRQLPEEGLKFMVYLQKENIIDESGMPKERFSAEFPKEGPSILRIQQVVRGDSAAYFCASSPSGQQNTEAFFGQGTRLTVV.

The V and J genes are TRBV7-9 and TRBJ2-1; weak D call: TRBD2 (6 bases). V gave up 2 bases and J gave up 0 bases, with 17 bases separating them. The germline V gene has CDR1 SEHNR and CDR2 FQNEAQ (reference sequence). The CDR3 runs to 18 residues. The CDR3 DNA sequence: TGTGCCAGCAGCTTACCCTGCGGGGCGAGGAGCTCCTACAATGAGCAGTTCTTC. This gives the protein CASSLPCGARSSYNEQFF.

The chain uses TRBV28 and TRBJ1-6; D remains unclear. The germline V gene encodes CDR1 MDHEN and CDR2 SYDVKM. This CDR3 has 14 residues. Trimming removed 5 bases from V and 7 bases from J, with 12 bases in between. CDR3: CASSLSRRNSPLHF. The CDR3 region has the DNA TGTGCCAGCAGTCTCTCCCGGAGAAATTCACCCCTCCACTTT.

The rearrangement uses TRBV11-2 and TRBJ2-5, with a weak D call TRBD2 (5 bases). The germline gives CDR1 SGHAT, CDR2 FQNNGV. The CDR3 consists of 14 residues. The germline V and J ends were trimmed by 5 bases and 4 bases, with 14 bases remaining between them. CDR3 region: CASSPRTGGETQYF. CDR3 in DNA: TGTGCCAGCAGCCCTCGGACTGGTGGAGAGACCCAGTACTTC. Using reference TRBV11-2 and TRBJ2-5 for the parts outside the CDR3, the full variable domain is EAGVAQSPRYKIIEKRQSVAFWCNPISGHATLYWYQQILGQGPKLLIQFQNNGVVDDSQLPKDRFSAERLKGVDSTLKIQPAKLEDSAVYLCASSPRTGGETQYFGPGTRLLVL.

This chain connects TRBV5-1 to TRBJ2-1; tentatively, D is TRBD1 (5 bases). The CDR3 is 13 residues long. The V gene's germline CDR1 is SGHRS and CDR2 YFSETQ. Trimming stripped 0 bases from V and 5 bases from J, with 6 bases between. This CDR3 reads CASSLEGHNEQFF. Written as DNA, the CDR3 is TGCGCCAGCAGCTTGGAGGGGCACAATGAGCAGTTCTTC.

The rearrangement uses TRBV7-8 and TRBJ1-1; D uncertain. Trimming cost V 0 bases and J 5 bases, with 10 bases left between them. Germline CDR1 is SGHVS and CDR2 is FQNEAQ. CDR3 length: 14 residues. In DNA, the CDR3 is TGTGCCAGCAGCTTAGCCTCCCCTGGAACTGAAGCTTTCTTT. Amino acid sequence: CASSLASPGTEAFF.

This clone was counted between two and nine times. This chain connects TRBV5-4 to TRBJ2-4; TRBD1 might be the D (5 bases). The germline V and J ends were trimmed by 4 bases and 0 bases, with 14 bases remaining between them. Germline-derived CDR1 and CDR2 are SGHNT and YYREEE (reference sequence). This CDR3 is 16 amino acids long. The CDR3 here is CASSPDSFLAKNIQYF. The CDR3 DNA reads as TGTGCCAGCAGCCCTGACAGCTTTCTAGCCAAAAACATTCAGTACTTC.

The V and J genes are TRBV11-2 and TRBJ2-1, with D possibly matching TRBD2 (5 bases). The CDR3 is 18 residues long. V shed 4 bases and J shed 1 base, with 20 bases lying between them. Germline V lookup: CDR1 SGHAT, CDR2 FQNNGV. The CDR3 region has the DNA TGTGCCAGCAGCTCCCCCCGCACGAGCGGCCAATCCTACAATGAGCAGTTCTTC. It specifies CASSSPRTSGQSYNEQFF.

V and J are TRBV24-1 and TRBJ1-2; D is perhaps TRBD1 (5 bases). Germline loops: CDR1 KGHDR, CDR2 SFDVKD. The CDR3 extends over 12 amino acids. V lost 12 bases and J lost 8, with 18 bases in between. The CDR3 DNA reads as TGTGCCGCGTGGGGACCCAACGGAGGCTACACCTTC. It codes for CAAWGPNGGYTF.

The chain couples TRBV10-3 to TRBJ2-3; TRBD2 aligns across 9 bases. Germline V gives CDR1 ENHRY, CDR2 SYGVKD. The CDR3 has 13 residues. V lost 7 bases to trimming and J lost 3 bases; unmatched junction nucleotides: 2. The CDR3: CAITSGATDTQYF. CDR3 bases: TGTGCCATCACTAGCGGGGCAACAGATACGCAGTATTTT.

This rearrangement joins TRBV7-3 to TRBJ2-3; 8 bases agree with TRBD2. In germline, CDR1 is SGHTA, CDR2 FQGTGA. This CDR3 region has 15 residues. With 5 bases clipped from V and 3 bases from J, the junction kept 7 bases outside the gene matches. The DNA for the CDR3 is TGTGCCAGCAGCCCCCGTTTAGCGGGAACAGATACGCAGTATTTT. This gives the protein CASSPRLAGTDTQYF.

This sequence joins TRBV28 and TRBJ1-4; D is unclear. From germline, CDR1 is MDHEN and CDR2 SYDVKM. The CDR3 length is 17 residues. Trimming stripped 5 bases from V and 6 bases from J, with 22 bases between. The DNA of the CDR3 is TGTGCCAGCAGTCTACTCTCTGGTTTAACTGGTGATGAAAAACTGTTTTTT. Protein product: CASSLLSGLTGDEKLFF. Combining the CDR3 with reference TRBV28 and TRBJ1-4 gives the whole variable domain DVKVTQSSRYLVKRTGEKVFLECVQDMDHENMFWYRQDPGLGLRLIYFSYDVKMKEKGDIPEGYSVSREKKERFSLILESASTNQTSMYLCASSLLSGLTGDEKLFFGSGTQLSVL.

This chain uses TRBV6-5 with TRBJ2-1; 11 nucleotides align to TRBD1. CDR1 and CDR2 from the germline V gene are MNHEY and SVGAGI. The CDR3 consists of 13 residues. V was pared by 4 bases and J by 8 bases, with 1 base of the junction left unmatched. CDR3 DNA: TGTGCCAGCAGTTGGACAGGGGGCGATGAGCAGTTCTTC. It is translated as CASSWTGGDEQFF.

This rearrangement joins TRBV2 to TRBJ1-1; D is uncertain. The CDR3 spans 14 residues. Germline CDR1 is SNHLY and CDR2 is FYNNEI. V gave up 6 bases and J gave up 7 bases, with 18 bases separating them. CDR3 sequence: CASRREQSNFEAFF. The CDR3 DNA is TGTGCCAGCAGGAGGGAACAGAGCAACTTTGAAGCTTTCTTT.

Regarding this clone: Other DNA sequences within the sample encode an identical CDR3. The chain uses TRBV30 and TRBJ1-2, with no clear D. The CDR3 has 12 amino acids. With 1 base removed from V and 4 bases from J, the gap between germline ends came to 7 bases. CDR1 is GTSNPN, CDR2 SVGIG, per germline (reference sequence). The CDR3 protein is CAWSGVSYGYTF. The CDR3 DNA is TGTGCCTGGAGTGGCGTCAGCTATGGCTACACCTTC. Based on the CDR3 plus reference TRBV30 and TRBJ1-2, the full variable domain is SQTIHQWPATLVQPVGSPLSLECTVEGTSNPNLYWYRQAAGRGLQLLFYSVGIGQISSEVPQNLSASRPQDRQFILSSKKLLLSDSGFYLCAWSGVSYGYTFGSGTRLTVV.

This clone appeared once. V usage is TRBV10-3 and J usage is TRBJ2-5; D tentatively reads TRBD1 or TRBD2 (6 bases each). CDR3 size: 13 residues. Trimming removed 2 bases at V and 5 bases at J, with 9 bases between. The germline gives CDR1 ENHRY, CDR2 SYGVKD. CDR3 region: CAISENGGETQYF. Written as DNA, the CDR3 is TGTGCCATCAGTGAGAACGGGGGCGAGACCCAGTACTTC.

A single count supports this clone. The rearrangement uses TRBV5-1 and TRBJ1-3; 9 bases map to TRBD1. V lost 0 bases and J lost 2; bases outside the gene matches: 3. The CDR3 runs 16 residues. From germline, CDR1 is SGHRS and CDR2 YFSETQ. The DNA of the CDR3 is TGCGCCAGCAGCTTGGAGACAGGGGGAACTGGAAACACCATATATTTT. Amino acid sequence: CASSLETGGTGNTIYF.

The CDR3 is CASRNRDRSTVNEKLFF. CDR3 DNA: TGTGCAAGTCGCAACCGGGACCGCTCGACCGTCAATGAAAAACTGTTTTTT. V usage is TRBV12-2 and J usage is TRBJ1-4. TRBV12-2 is a documented pseudogene. The length of the CDR3 is 17 residues.